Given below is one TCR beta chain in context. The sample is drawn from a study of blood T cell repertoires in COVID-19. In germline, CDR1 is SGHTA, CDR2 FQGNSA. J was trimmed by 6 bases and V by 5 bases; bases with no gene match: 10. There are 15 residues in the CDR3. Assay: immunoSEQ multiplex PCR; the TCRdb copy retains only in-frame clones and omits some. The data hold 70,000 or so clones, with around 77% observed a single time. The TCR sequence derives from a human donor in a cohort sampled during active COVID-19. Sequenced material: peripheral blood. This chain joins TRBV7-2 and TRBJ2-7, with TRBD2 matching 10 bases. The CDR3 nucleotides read TGTGCCAGCAGCCCGGGCATAGCGGGAGGCGGCGAGCAGTACTTC. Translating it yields CASSPGIAGGGEQYF.